These T cell receptor beta chains were read from a single sample in a study of T cells expressing NK-cell markers. TCRdb re-called the 5' RACE reads, yielding one record per CDR3 amino acid sequence without DNA. The sample table includes roughly 380,000 distinct CDR3 sequences. Sequencing was done on a sample of blood T cells: a sorted CD56 or NKG2C T cell subset, CD4+ or CD8+ T cells, or bulk PBMC T cells (not recorded which). These receptors were taken from a man aged 18-69 years in good health. Each CDR3 is given with its conserved first and last residue.

TRBV6-5	TRBJ2-2	17	CASSYSLGGGDTGELFF
TRBV5-1	TRBJ1-4	14	CASSVGEINEKLFF
TRBV10-3	TRBJ1-1	13	CAIIPDRATEAFF
TRBV11-2	TRBJ2-2	15	CASKQGATNTGELFF
TRBV5-1	TRBJ1-4	16	CASSLARDTRNEKLFF
TRBV6-1	TRBJ1-6	15	CASNQGTVRHSPLHF
TRBV27	TRBJ1-1	15	CASRRGAALNTEAFF
TRBV7-9	TRBJ1-2	14	CASSHGGAYYGYTF
TRBV12-3/TRBV12-4	TRBJ2-7	13	CASMGPRGPEQYF
TRBV20-1	TRBJ2-3	15	CSARVGGASTDTQYF
TRBV18	TRBJ2-3	16	CASSPPRTSGADTQYF
TRBV7-2	TRBJ1-2	14	CASSEGQFNYGYTF
TRBV5-1	TRBJ1-5	15	CASSLTGTAGQPQHF
TRBV7-2	TRBJ2-2	15	CASSSRERGTGELFF
TRBV7-2	TRBJ2-5	16	CASSSPGVRFAETQYF
TRBV7-2	TRBJ1-5	14	CASSSRQGREPQHF
TRBV6-5	TRBJ2-5	16	CASSYSLSGVGETQYF
TRBV7-3	TRBJ2-2	16	CASSFGLAGGTGELFF
TRBV18	TRBJ2-5	16	CASSPSGTTPQETQYF
TRBV7-9	TRBJ2-7	11	CAHHPKGAQYF
TRBV5-1	TRBJ2-7	13	CASSRDPSYEQYF
TRBV10-3	TRBJ2-3	16	CAISESASGVTDTQYF
TRBV20-1	TRBJ2-6	16	CSARFRTSSGANVLTF
TRBV12-3/TRBV12-4	TRBJ2-1	13	CASSLAGPGQGFF
TRBV6-2/TRBV6-3	TRBJ2-7	20	CASSYYLVGGGGPTSYEQYF
TRBV29-1	TRBJ2-5	14	CSVEPPGPKGTQYF
TRBV10-2	TRBJ1-2	16	CASFDLGRGANYGYTF
TRBV19	TRBJ1-6	14	CASSTGQQNSPLHF
TRBV19	TRBJ2-2	14	CASRPDRTRGELFF
TRBV7-2	TRBJ2-1	11	CASTLDFGQFF
TRBV29-1	TRBJ2-7	16	CSVDGGVRESSYEQYF
TRBV7-6	TRBJ2-3	14	CASSFTAFTDTQYF
TRBV5-1	TRBJ1-2	15	CASSPQLTYNYGYTF
TRBV12-3/TRBV12-4	TRBJ2-1	16	CASSSGGARSYNEQFF
TRBV2	TRBJ2-1	13	CASWSTKHNEQFF
TRBV2	TRBJ2-2	16	CASSQSGGAWTGELFF
TRBV7-2	TRBJ2-1	16	CASSLMGLAFYNEQFF
TRBV5-6	TRBJ2-7	13	CASSLWQAGEQYF
TRBV29-1	TRBJ1-1	13	CSGEQGFDTEAFF
TRBV6-6	TRBJ1-5	11	CASSYGGSQHF
TRBV6-1	TRBJ2-1	19	CASSEEAVRWGGRMDEQFF
TRBV7-9	TRBJ2-5	16	CASSLALVSVYETQYF
TRBV7-7	TRBJ2-1	14	CASTSGTGNNEQFF
TRBV25-1	TRBJ1-3	15	CASSDLGTAGNTIYF
TRBV7-2	TRBJ2-5	13	CASSGGEGWTQYF
TRBV7-8	TRBJ2-1	16	CASSGLRDRSYNEQFF
TRBV9	TRBJ2-1	11	CASSLGGGQFF
TRBV29-1	TRBJ1-6	13	CSVAGDYNSPLHF
TRBV9	TRBJ2-7	14	CASSSNRERGKQYF
TRBV24-1	TRBJ2-2	16	CATSTYAGGPTGELFF
TRBV7-2	TRBJ2-7	15	CASSSPGQGAYEQYF
TRBV5-1	TRBJ2-4	14	CASSTGGVRDIQYF
TRBV6-1	TRBJ1-5	14	CASKKGDSNQPQHF